The subject of this entry is one T cell receptor (beta chain). Its antigen is unidentified. The unexposed donors gave CD4+ T cells in about 2010-2019, prior to COVID-19. CD4+ T cells were isolated from the cells after about 11 days of culture. Cultures held more than 1.5 million PBMCs per well with around 10 IU/ml IL-2. The sample originates from a study of CD4 T cells in relation to SARS-CoV-2 and coronaviruses. On the study more broadly: ViraFEST: approximately eleven-day antigen culture of PBMCs, then TCR beta CDR3 sequencing.

TCRdb's copy holds only in-frame clones and misses some; the assay was immunoSEQ multiplex PCR. The table records 9,000 to 15,000 clones, around 80% of them present only once. The CDR3 has 13 residues. Germline CDR1 SGHRS, CDR2 YFSETQ. V was cut by 1 base and J by 7 bases, with 8 bases left in between. This receptor was identified in a human donor in good health. The rearrangement uses TRBV5-1 and TRBJ1-4; no firm D call. Sequencing was done on a sample of CD4+ T cells from PBMCs, cultured in vitro. This CDR3 is CASSLSAGEKLFF. CDR3 in DNA: TGCGCCAGCAGCTTGTCCGCAGGTGAAAAACTGTTTTTT.